This TCR beta chain is from a study of blood T cell repertoires in COVID-19. TCRdb's copy holds only in-frame clones and misses some; the assay was immunoSEQ multiplex PCR. Among 70,000 to 95,000 clones, 80% to 90% were seen once, and the ten largest hold 4.8%. V lost 0 bases and J lost 3, with 10 bases in between. The CDR3 totals 14 residues. The germline gives CDR1 SGHRS, CDR2 YFSETQ. Sequencing was performed on peripheral blood. This chain joins TRBV5-1 and TRBJ2-7; D is uncertain. The TCR was taken from an elderly woman with acute or convalescent COVID-19. The CDR3 loop is CASSLDGPVYEQYF. The CDR3 bases are TGCGCCAGCAGCTTGGATGGGCCGGTCTACGAGCAGTACTTC.